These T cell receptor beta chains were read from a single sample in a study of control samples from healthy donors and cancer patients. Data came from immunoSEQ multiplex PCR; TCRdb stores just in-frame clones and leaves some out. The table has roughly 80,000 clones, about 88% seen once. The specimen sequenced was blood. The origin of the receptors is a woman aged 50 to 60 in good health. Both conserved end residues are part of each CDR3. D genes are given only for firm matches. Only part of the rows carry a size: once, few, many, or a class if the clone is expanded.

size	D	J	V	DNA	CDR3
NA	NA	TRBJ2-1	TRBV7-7	TGTGCCAGCAGCTTAGGGCCCGACGGGCTTTTTAACAATGAGCAGTTCTTC	CASSLGPDGLFNNEQFF
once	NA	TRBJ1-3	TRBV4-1	TGCGCCAGCAGCCCGACCGCTTTACGGGTCAGTGGAAACACCATATATTTT	CASSPTALRVSGNTIYF
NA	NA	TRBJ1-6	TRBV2	TGTGCCAGCAGTGAAATTGGGGCGCGGTCACCCCTCCACTTT	CASSEIGARSPLHF
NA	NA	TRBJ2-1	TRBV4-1	TGCGCCAGCAGTGTAGGGACTCAAACCAACAATGAGCAGTTCTTC	CASSVGTQTNNEQFF
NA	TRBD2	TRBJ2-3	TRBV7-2	TGTGCCAGCAGCCCCCAAGCGGGGAGCACAGATACGCAGTATTTT	CASSPQAGSTDTQYF
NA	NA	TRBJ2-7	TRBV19	TGTGCCAGTAGACGGGGACCCTCCTACGAGCAGTACTTC	CASRRGPSYEQYF
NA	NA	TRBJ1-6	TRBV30	TGTGCCTGGGGCCTTGAGAGAAATTCACCCCTCCACTTT	CAWGLERNSPLHF
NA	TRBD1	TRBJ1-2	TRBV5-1	TGCGCCAGCAGCTTGACCGGGACAGGGGACTACACCTTC	CASSLTGTGDYTF
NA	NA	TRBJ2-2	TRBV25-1	TGTGCCAGCAGTCCCGGGATAAGGACTAACACCGGGGAGCTGTTTTTT	CASSPGIRTNTGELFF
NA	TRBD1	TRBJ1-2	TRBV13	TGTGCCAGCAGCTTGGGTGTAATAACAGGGGGTGATCTCGATCTTAGATACCAGAACTATGGCTACACCTTC	CASSLGVITGGDLDLRYQNYGYTF
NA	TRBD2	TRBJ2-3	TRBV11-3	TGTGCCAGCAGCTCCGGGACTAGCGGGGGGCCAGATACGCAGTATTTT	CASSSGTSGGPDTQYF
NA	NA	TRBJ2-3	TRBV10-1	TGCGCCACCACATCGGCGGGGCCCCGCACAGATACGCAGTATTTT	CATTSAGPRTDTQYF
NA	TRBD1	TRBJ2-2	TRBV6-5	TGTGCCAGCAGTTACTACGGGACAGGGTTGCCCGGGGAGCTGTTTTTT	CASSYYGTGLPGELFF
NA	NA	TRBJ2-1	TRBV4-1	TGCGCCAGCAGCCAAGAGGGGGTTAGCTCCTACAATGAGCAGTTCTTC	CASSQEGVSSYNEQFF
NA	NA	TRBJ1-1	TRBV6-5	TGTGCCAGCAGCTACTTCAGATCTGAAGCTTTCTTT	CASSYFRSEAFF